This TCR beta chain was profiled in a study of CXCR3 chemokines and chemotherapy response in bladder cancer. TCRdb ran MiXCR on the PCR reads and lists one entry per CDR3 protein. The sample comprises about 2,300 distinct CDR3 sequences, approximately 7% of which are singletons, and approximately 31% rests with the top ten. This material was collected from a patient whose treatment included neoadjuvant chemotherapy. This receptor was obtained from a human donor with bladder cancer that responded to neoadjuvant chemotherapy.

The chain's CDR3 is CASSPRRTGGGEQFF. The CDR3 DNA reads as TGTGCCAGCAGTCCCAGGAGGACAGGGGGCGGTGAGCAGTTCTTC. The V and J genes are TRBV12-3 or TRBV12-4 and TRBJ2-1; TRBD1 matches at 11 bases. The ends lost 5 bases at V and 9 bases at J; junction bases unmatched: 9. The length of the CDR3 is 15 residues.